The sequence of this T cell receptor (beta chain) was determined in a study of T cell repertoires in cytomegalovirus infection (dated by TCRdb to between 2019 and 2020). A note on the overall study: Alongside well-studied HLA-B-restricted epitopes, the peptide stimulations were aimed at recently identified HLA-C-restricted CMV epitopes, whose presentation resists viral immunomodulation. Donor HLA type was relevant to the analysis, because carriage of CMV infection together with the matching HLA type was indicated by public TCR beta signatures. Paper-wide results and their limitations: Carriers of CMV infection plus the relevant HLA type were discriminated by the cumulative frequency of public TCR beta family members in the study cohort and in an independent roughly 340-donor cohort. In the ex vivo response, HLA-C-restricted CMV-specific TCR beta clonotypes were dominant, and in two of eight donors the single most frequent clonotype came from this HLA-C-restricted group.

The listed sequencing device is Illumina HiSeq 1500. TCRdb took the public reads, trimmed them with fastp at Q25, ran MiXCR for clone calling and kept in-frame beta chains. Identical CDR3 proteins give one entry, which carries the most common genes and DNA. Within this sample are roughly 920,000 distinct CDR3 sequences, with roughly 30% of them counted one time only. The ten largest clones take up around 15% of the sample. From a lookup of the germline V gene, CDR1 and CDR2 are SGHDN and FVKESK. At the junction V is shortened by 4 bases and J by 8 bases, with 23 bases in between. From the cysteine through the phenylalanine, the CDR3 covers 16 amino acids. The kept DNA is CDR3 alone, 48 bases in frame from the first base. Sample treatment or condition, as interpreted from the label and publication: in vitro stimulation with specific CMV peptide epitopes to enrich CMV-specific T cells. Details on this clonotype: Its antigen is unknown. There are no base qualities to consult, and no much larger clone falls within one base.

The sample was cultured CD8+ T cells from PBMCs, taken from culture after CMV antigen stimulation. The receptor was isolated from a human donor in good health (CMV status not recorded). Some clones in this sample may be carry-over from other donors' samples. The chain joins TRBV14 to TRBJ1-2; a tentative D match to TRBD1 spans 5 bases. Here is the DNA: TGTGCCAGCAGCCTCAAAGGCCAGGGATTGTCGGTAGGCTACACCTTC. This translates into CASSLKGQGLSVGYTF.